The clone carrying this T cell receptor (beta chain) was seen many times. The sample originates from a study of neurological immune-mediated disorders. The ends lost 5 bases at V and 5 bases at J; junction bases unmatched: 7. Germline V gene lookup returns CDR1 PRHDT and CDR2 FYEKMQ (reference sequence). The length of the CDR3 is 15 residues. The team produced cDNA through 5'RACE using 10-nucleotide random UMIs. TCRdb re-analysed the 5' RACE reads in MiXCR, keeping a single row per CDR3 protein. This table has roughly 67,000 distinct CDR3 sequences, roughly 4% appearing once. The sequencing input was PBMCs. This TCR derives from a man aged 50 to 60 with multiple sclerosis. The rearrangement joins TRBV13 to TRBJ1-5, with TRBD1 matching over 9 bases. CDR3 sequence (DNA): TGTGCCAGCAGCCAGAACAGGGGGCTTGATCAGCCCCAGCATTTT. Its translation is CASSQNRGLDQPQHF.